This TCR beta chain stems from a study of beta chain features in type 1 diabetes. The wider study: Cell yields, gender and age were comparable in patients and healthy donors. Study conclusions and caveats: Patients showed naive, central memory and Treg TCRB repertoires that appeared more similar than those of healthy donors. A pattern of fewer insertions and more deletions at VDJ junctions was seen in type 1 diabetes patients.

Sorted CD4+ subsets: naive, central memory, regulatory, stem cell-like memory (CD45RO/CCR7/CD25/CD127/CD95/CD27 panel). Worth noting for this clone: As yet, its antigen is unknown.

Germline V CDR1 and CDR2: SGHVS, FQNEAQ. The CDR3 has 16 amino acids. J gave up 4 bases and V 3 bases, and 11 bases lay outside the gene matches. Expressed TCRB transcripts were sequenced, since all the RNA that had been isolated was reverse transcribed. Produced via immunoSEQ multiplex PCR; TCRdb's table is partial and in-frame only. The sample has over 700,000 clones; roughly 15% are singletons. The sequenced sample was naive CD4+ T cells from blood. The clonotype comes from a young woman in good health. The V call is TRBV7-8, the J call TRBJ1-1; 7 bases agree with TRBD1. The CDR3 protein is CASSLGTVRISTEAFF. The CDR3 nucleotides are TGTGCCAGCAGCTTGGGGACAGTAAGGATTAGCACTGAAGCTTTCTTT.